One sample yielded the 18 T cell receptor beta chains listed below, sequenced in a study of response to subunit inactivated influenza vaccine (dated by TCRdb to 2016 to 2018). The library relied on RT-PCR. Sequenced on an Illumina HiSeq 2500. Clones were called with MiXCR by TCRdb after fastp trimmed the public reads at Q25, and only in-frame beta chains were retained. All rows with the same CDR3 protein become a single entry with the most common DNA and genes. This sample comprises around 320,000 distinct CDR3 sequences, approximately 21% of them detected only once. About 9.3% of the sample is in the top ten clones. This material consisted of PBMCs from blood, taken less than 22 months after vaccination. These receptors were obtained from a man aged 50 to 69 who received an inactivated influenza vaccine. Donor details come from another sample of the same person, matched by shared clones.

The V and J genes are TRBV12-3 or TRBV12-4 and TRBJ2-1; 7 nucleotides line up with TRBD2. The junction had 9 bases not matched to a gene; V was cut back by 3 bases and J by 4 bases. CDR3 length equals 16 residues. The DNA for the CDR3 is TGTGCCAGCAGTTTCGTGAGCGGGGCCTATTACAATGAGCAGTTCTTC. Its translation: CASSFVSGAYYNEQFF.

The chain joins TRBV28 to TRBJ1-2; 9 bases are a match to TRBD1. J gave up 7 bases and V 4 bases, and 4 bases lay outside the gene matches. The CDR3 is 13 residues long. In germline, CDR1 is MDHEN, CDR2 SYDVKM. CDR3 amino acids: CASSSTQGAGYTF. The CDR3 region has the DNA TGTGCCAGCAGTTCCACACAGGGGGCTGGCTACACCTTC.

This rearrangement joins TRBV20-1 to TRBJ2-5, with D uncertain. In germline, CDR1 is DFQATT, CDR2 SNEGSKA (reference sequence). The CDR3 sequence is 12 residues long. This chain's CDR3 is CSVPRGEQTQYF. CDR3 DNA: TGCAGCGTCCCTAGAGGCGAACAGACCCAGTACTTC.

This clonotype has a handful of counts. This chain links TRBV7-9 with TRBJ2-1; D is unclear. CDR3 length: 15 residues. V lost 2 bases and J lost 0, with 8 bases in between. Per germline, CDR1 SEHNR and CDR2 FQNEAQ (reference sequence). The CDR3 reads CASSLNLASYNEQFF. CDR3 DNA: TGTGCCAGCAGCTTAAACCTGGCCTCCTACAATGAGCAGTTCTTC.

This sequence joins TRBV28 and TRBJ1-2; possibly TRBD1 for D (6 bases). The CDR3 spans 13 residues. V was cut by 8 bases and J by 5 bases, with 15 bases left in between. Germline-derived CDR1 and CDR2 are MDHEN and SYDVKM. CDR3 sequence reads: CASRKTTGYGYTF. As DNA, the CDR3 is TGTGCCAGCCGTAAGACGACAGGTTATGGCTACACCTTC.

The sample holds a few counts of this clonotype. The V call is TRBV7-2, the J call TRBJ2-3; tentative D call: TRBD1 (6 bases). CDR3 length equals 14 residues. Germline V gene data show CDR1 as SGHTA and CDR2 as FQGNSA. The ends were cut back, 4 bases at V and 3 bases at J, with 11 bases in the middle. CDR3: CASSSVGHTDTQYF. In DNA form, the CDR3 reads TGTGCCAGCAGCTCCGTGGGACATACAGATACGCAGTATTTT.

This clonotype turned up a few times. The junction departs from germline at one end; a sequencing error may be responsible. DNA for the CDR3: TGTGCCAGCTGGGGAGCGGGACTAGCGTTCAATGAGCAGTTCTTT. The encoded protein is CASWGAGLAFNEQFF. The J gene is TRBJ2-1, the V gene TRBV6-2 or TRBV6-3; 10 nucleotides agree with TRBD2. The CDR3 loop spans 15 amino acids. The germline V gene has CDR1 MNHEY and CDR2 SVGEGT.

This clonotype was seen a handful of times. The chain carries TRBV12-3 or TRBV12-4 and TRBJ1-1; D remains unclear. With 6 bases removed from V and 5 bases from J, the gap between germline ends came to 13 bases. The CDR3 runs to 13 residues. CDR3 sequence reads: CASSGPPRTEAFF. DNA for the CDR3: TGTGCCAGCAGCGGTCCGCCTCGGACTGAAGCTTTCTTT.

The J gene is TRBJ1-3, the V gene TRBV6-5; D is undetermined. Between the trimmed V and J ends, which lost 4 bases and 0 bases, there was a span of 10 bases. The CDR3 is 15 residues long. Germline V gene lookup returns CDR1 MNHEY and CDR2 SVGAGI. In nucleotides, the CDR3 is TGTGCCAGCAGTTCTGGGCAGCTCTCTGGAAACACCATATATTTT. Protein sequence: CASSSGQLSGNTIYF.

This clonotype was observed a few times. V gene TRBV7-2 combines with J gene TRBJ2-4; no firm D call. With 2 bases removed from V and 0 bases from J, the gap between germline ends came to 8 bases. Germline V CDR1 and CDR2: SGHTA, FQGNSA. The CDR3 totals 15 residues. The CDR3, as DNA: TGTGCCAGCAGCTTACCAAGTCTAGCCAAAAACATTCAGTACTTC. Translating it yields CASSLPSLAKNIQYF.

The CDR3 bases are TGTGCCAGCAGCCCCAGACAGGGGGCTCGGTACGAGCAGTACTTC. This encodes CASSPRQGARYEQYF. The chain carries TRBV7-2 and TRBJ2-7; 10 bases fit TRBD1. The CDR3 covers 15 residues. CDR1 and CDR2 from the germline V gene are SGHTA and FQGNSA. V shed 5 bases and J 4 bases; nucleotides not matched to a gene: 8.

The CDR3 sequence is CASSPTGISDLEGYTF. As DNA, the CDR3 is TGTGCCAGCTCACCCACAGGGATTTCGGATCTCGAAGGCTACACCTTC. The chain links TRBV18 to TRBJ1-2; D may be TRBD1 (6 bases). The germline V and J ends were trimmed by 3 bases and 8 bases, with 22 bases remaining between them. The germline V gene encodes CDR1 KGHSH and CDR2 LQKENI. CDR3 size: 16 residues.

The chain has TRBV12-3 or TRBV12-4 and TRBJ1-1; D gene uncertain. V was shortened by 2 bases and J by 4 bases, with 11 bases between the two germline ends. The CDR3 has 14 amino acids. The CDR3 is CASSLSPGITEAFF. In DNA form, the CDR3 reads TGTGCCAGCAGTTTAAGTCCGGGAATCACTGAAGCTTTCTTT.

The chain couples TRBV20-1 to TRBJ1-1; TRBD1 matches at 7 bases. V was clipped by 6 bases and J by 0 bases; unmatched bases: 7. Germline CDR1 reads DFQATT; CDR2 reads SNEGSKA (reference sequence). The CDR3 consists of 14 residues. The CDR3 region has the DNA TGCAGTGCCGGAGACAGGGTATTGAACACTGAAGCTTTCTTT. It encodes CSAGDRVLNTEAFF.

This clonotype was detected a few times. CDR3 nucleotide sequence: TGTGCCAGCAGCCGACAGGGTAGCTCCTACAATGAGCAGTTCTTC. The encoded protein is CASSRQGSSYNEQFF. The rearrangement uses TRBV11-1 and TRBJ2-1; 7 bases fit TRBD1. V trimming: 5 bases; J trimming: 0 bases; junction bases outside the gene matches: 4. Per the germline V gene, CDR1 is SGHAT and CDR2 is FQDESV (reference sequence). The CDR3 has 15 residues.

The chain combines TRBV5-4 with TRBJ2-4; D gene uncertain. Germline V CDR1 and CDR2: SGHNT, YYREEE (reference sequence). Deletions cut 3 bases from V and 4 bases from J, with 11 bases between. This CDR3 has 14 residues. The CDR3 nucleotides read TGTGCCAGCAGCTCGGGTGGCCTGAAAAACATTCAGTACTTC. Its translation is CASSSGGLKNIQYF.

V gene TRBV12-3 or TRBV12-4 combines with J gene TRBJ2-2; D is unresolved. V lost 6 bases and J lost 7, with 9 bases in between. The CDR3 spans 12 residues. The CDR3 sequence: CASSPGRGELFF. The DNA of the CDR3 is TGTGCCAGCAGCCCTGGCCGCGGGGAGCTGTTTTTT.

This clonotype came up once. This chain joins TRBV5-1 and TRBJ2-1; D is unresolved. The germline CDR1 and CDR2 sequences are SGHRS and YFSETQ. The V and J ends lost 0 bases and 7 bases respectively, with 14 bases between them. CDR3 size: 15 residues. DNA for the CDR3: TGCGCCAGCAGCTTGGGGGTGAGCGCTGGGAATGAGCAGTTCTTC. Protein: CASSLGVSAGNEQFF.